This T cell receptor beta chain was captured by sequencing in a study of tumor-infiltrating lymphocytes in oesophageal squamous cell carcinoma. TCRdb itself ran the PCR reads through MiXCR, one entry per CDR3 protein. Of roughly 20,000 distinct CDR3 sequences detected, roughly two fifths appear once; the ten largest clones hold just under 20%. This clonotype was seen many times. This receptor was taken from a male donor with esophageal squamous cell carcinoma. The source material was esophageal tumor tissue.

The DNA of the CDR3 is TGCGCCAGCAGTGATACGACTCCAGCATACTACGAGCAGTACTTC. It is translated as CASSDTTPAYYEQYF. This chain joins TRBV5-1 and TRBJ2-7; D remains unclear. The CDR3 spans 15 residues. V shed 5 bases and J shed 3 bases, with 18 bases lying between them. Germline V gene sequence: CDR1 SGHRS, CDR2 YFSETQ.